Included here is one T cell receptor beta chain sequence, with context. MiXCR, applied by TCRdb to the 5' RACE reads, yields one record per CDR3 protein. The sample records hundreds of thousands of distinct CDR3 sequences, 9% to 15% being singletons. The sample belongs to a study of T cells after yellow fever vaccination. Germline CDR1 reads DFQATT; CDR2 reads SNEGSKA (reference sequence). The CDR3 covers 13 residues. Between the trimmed V and J ends, which lost 7 bases and 4 bases, there was a span of 14 bases. The clonotype was recovered from a man aged 25 to 40 who received the YFV17D yellow fever vaccine. The sequencing here drew on PBMCs, taken on the day of the yellow fever booster vaccination. The chain links TRBV20-1 to TRBJ2-1, with TRBD2 as a possible D gene (5 bases). As DNA, the CDR3 is TGCAGTGTAGTGCGGGCGTCTTACAATGAGCAGTTCTTC. Amino acid sequence: CSVVRASYNEQFF.